This T cell receptor (beta chain) stems from a study of cytomegalovirus exposure and HLA in healthy donors. Background on the study: A data release that came early held approximately 85 million unique TCRs from HLA-typed donors.

Germline-derived CDR1 and CDR2 are SGHVS and FQNEAQ. The V and J ends lost 4 bases and 0 bases respectively, with 24 bases between them. This CDR3 is 20 amino acids long. Whole-study results and caveats: Trimming of TCR beta V- and J-genes showed a link, identified in a later analysis, to a missense DCLRE1C variant. A later analysis reportedly found fewer N-insertions in an Asian-associated ancestry cluster than the roughly 680-donor mean.

In the PCR, 60 Vbeta and 13 Jbeta primers were used. Sequencing used immunoSEQ multiplex PCR; TCRdb keeps in-frame clones, though not all of them. Of 65,000 to 85,000 clones listed, roughly 70% are singletons. Notes on this clone: Its antigen remains unknown.

This chain joins TRBV7-8 and TRBJ1-4; D ambiguous. Material for sequencing was PBMCs. This TCR was sampled from a man in his sixties in good health and CMV-seropositive. The CDR3 DNA reads TGTGCCAGCAGCTCCCCCCCGACGGCGGCTAACTCTGCAACTAATGAAAAACTGTTTTTT. This encodes CASSSPPTAANSATNEKLFF.